The source of this T cell receptor beta chain is a study of spatial heterogeneity in lung cancer. Study as a whole: Samples came from 60 to 75 TRACERx patients with untreated early-stage lung cancer.

A single record per CDR3 protein comes from TCRdb applying MiXCR to the 5' RACE reads. The repertoire has 9,000 to 10,000 distinct CDR3 sequences, around a quarter of them found once; the top ten carry 3.5% to 5%. In this sample, this clonotype is medium-sized. V shed 5 bases and J shed 0 bases, with 14 bases lying between them. Germline V gene data show CDR1 as MDHEN and CDR2 as SYDVKM. CDR3 length equals 16 residues. Regarding time point: blood at routine non-recurrence follow-up after resection. No cells were sorted before sequencing. The whole RNA sequenced was extracted from tumor, nontumor lung or frozen PBMC.

The source material was PBMCs, sampled at follow-up. The chain combines TRBV28 with TRBJ1-5; weak D call: TRBD1 (6 bases). The clonotype originates from a female donor with early-stage non-small cell lung cancer. CDR3 protein: CASSQIRQDSNQPQHF. The CDR3 DNA reads as TGTGCCAGCAGTCAAATACGACAGGATAGCAATCAGCCCCAGCATTTT.